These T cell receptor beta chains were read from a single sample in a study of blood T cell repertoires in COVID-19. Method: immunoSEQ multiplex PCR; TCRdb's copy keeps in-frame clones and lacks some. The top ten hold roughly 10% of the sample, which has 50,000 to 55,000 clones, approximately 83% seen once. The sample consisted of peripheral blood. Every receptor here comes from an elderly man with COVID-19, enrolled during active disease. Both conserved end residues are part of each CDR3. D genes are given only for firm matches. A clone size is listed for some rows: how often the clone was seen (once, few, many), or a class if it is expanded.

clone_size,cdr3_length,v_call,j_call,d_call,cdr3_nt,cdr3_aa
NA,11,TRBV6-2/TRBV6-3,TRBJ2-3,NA,TGTGCCAGCAGCCCCCGAGATACGCAGTATTTT,CASSPRDTQYF
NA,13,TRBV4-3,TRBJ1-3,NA,TGCGCCAGCAGCGAAACAGGTTCAAACACCATATATTTT,CASSETGSNTIYF
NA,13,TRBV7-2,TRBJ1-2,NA,TGTGCCAGCAGCTTGCCGAATATAGCTGGCTACACCTTC,CASSLPNIAGYTF
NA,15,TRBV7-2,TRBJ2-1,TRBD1,TGTGCCAGCAGACCCCGGCAGGGGGCATCCAATGAGCAGTTCTTC,CASRPRQGASNEQFF
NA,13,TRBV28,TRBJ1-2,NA,TGTGCCAGCAGTTCACACAGCAACTATGGCTACACCTTC,CASSSHSNYGYTF
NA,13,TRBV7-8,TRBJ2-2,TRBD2,TGTGCCAGCAGCTTACTGACTAGCGGTGACTCTCTTTTT,CASSLLTSGDSLF
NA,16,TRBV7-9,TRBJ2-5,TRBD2,TGTGCCAGCAGCTTAGAAAGGCTAGCGGGGGTTGAGACCCAGTACTTC,CASSLERLAGVETQYF
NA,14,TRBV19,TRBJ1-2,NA,TGTGCCAGTAGTATAGCGACAGCACGGGAGGGCTACACCTTC,CASSIATAREGYTF
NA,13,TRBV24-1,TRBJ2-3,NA,TGTGCCACCAGGGGGCCCGTCACAGATACGCAGTATTTT,CATRGPVTDTQYF
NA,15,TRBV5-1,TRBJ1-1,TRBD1,TGCGCCAGCAGCTTGGCTGACAGGGGAGGAACTGAAGCTTTCTTT,CASSLADRGGTEAFF
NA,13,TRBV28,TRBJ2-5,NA,TGTGCCAGCAGTTTTCAGGAACAAGAGACCCAGTACTTC,CASSFQEQETQYF
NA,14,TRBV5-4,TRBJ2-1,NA,TGTGCCAGCAGTCAAGCGGAGACCTACAATGAGCAGTTCTTC,CASSQAETYNEQFF
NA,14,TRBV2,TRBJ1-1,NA,TGTGCCAGCATCGAAAGGGGTCGGAACACTGAAGCTTTCTTT,CASIERGRNTEAFF
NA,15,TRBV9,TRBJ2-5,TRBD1,TGTGCCAGCAGCGTACAGGGGGCGTACCAAGAGACCCAGTACTTC,CASSVQGAYQETQYF
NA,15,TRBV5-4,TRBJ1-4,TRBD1,TGTGCCAGCAGCTTGGCGGACAGGGGGGGTGAAAAACTGTTTTTT,CASSLADRGGEKLFF
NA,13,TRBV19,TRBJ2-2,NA,TGTGCCAGTAGTATCCCCGGGACCGGGGAGCTGTTTTTT,CASSIPGTGELFF
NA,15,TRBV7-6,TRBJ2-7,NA,TGTGCCAGCAGCTCCTTCGGAGGGGTTGGCTACGAGCAGTACTTC,CASSSFGGVGYEQYF
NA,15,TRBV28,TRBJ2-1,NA,TGTGCCAGCAGTTTGGGGCGGGGGCCCGTAGGCGAGCAGTTCTTC,CASSLGRGPVGEQFF
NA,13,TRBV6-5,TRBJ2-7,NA,TGTGCCAGCAGTTACTCGTCCCGACAGGTGGAGTACTTC,CASSYSSRQVEYF
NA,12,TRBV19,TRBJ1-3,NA,TGTGCCAGTAGTATCGGTGGAAACACCATATATTTT,CASSIGGNTIYF
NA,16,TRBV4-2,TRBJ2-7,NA,TGTGCCAGCAGCCAAGAGGGGGGGGGCCTCTCCTACGAGCAGTACTTC,CASSQEGGGLSYEQYF
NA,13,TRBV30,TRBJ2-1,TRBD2,TGTGCCTGGCGGGACTACTCATACAATGAGCAGTTCTTC,CAWRDYSYNEQFF
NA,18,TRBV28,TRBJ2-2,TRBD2,TGTGCCAGCAGTTTATGGGCTAGCGGGGGGCAGAGCACCGGGGAGCTGTTTTTT,CASSLWASGGQSTGELFF
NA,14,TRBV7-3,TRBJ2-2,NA,TGTGCCAGCAGGAGGGACACGAACACCGGGGAGCTGTTTTTT,CASRRDTNTGELFF
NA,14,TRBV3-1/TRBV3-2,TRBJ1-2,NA,TGTGCCAGCAGCCGCGAGACAGCCTACTATGGCTACACCTTC,CASSRETAYYGYTF
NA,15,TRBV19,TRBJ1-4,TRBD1,TGTGCCAGTAGTGCCGGGACAGGGCCGGTCGAAAAACTGTTTTTT,CASSAGTGPVEKLFF
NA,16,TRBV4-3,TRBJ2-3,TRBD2,TGCGCCAGCAGCCAAGAAGCTAGCGGGGTGGTAGATACGCAGTATTTT,CASSQEASGVVDTQYF
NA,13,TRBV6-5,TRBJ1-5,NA,TGTGCCAGCAGCTTAGAACAGGGTCAGCCCCAGCATTTT,CASSLEQGQPQHF
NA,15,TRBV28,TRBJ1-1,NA,TGTGCCAGCAGTACGCGCGGCGGAGCGAACACTGAAGCTTTCTTT,CASSTRGGANTEAFF
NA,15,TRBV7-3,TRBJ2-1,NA,TGTGCCAGCAGCTTAGGGGCGAGCTCCTACAATGAGCAGTTCTTC,CASSLGASSYNEQFF
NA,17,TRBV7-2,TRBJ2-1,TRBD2,TGTGCCAGCAGCTCTCGGACTAGCGGGAGGTCCTACAATGAGCAGTTCTTC,CASSSRTSGRSYNEQFF
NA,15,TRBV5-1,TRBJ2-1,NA,TGCGCCAGCAGCACCGAGCGGGCGTCGTACAATGAGCAGTTCTTC,CASSTERASYNEQFF
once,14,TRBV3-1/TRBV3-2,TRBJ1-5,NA,TGTGCCAGCAGCCCAGGAGGGGACCGTCGGCCCCAGCATTTT,CASSPGGDRRPQHF
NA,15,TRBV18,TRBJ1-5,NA,TGTGCCAGCTCCGGGGGACGGAATAGCAATCAGCCCCAGCATTTT,CASSGGRNSNQPQHF
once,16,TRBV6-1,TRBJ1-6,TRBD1,TGTGCCAGCAGTGTAGGGGGACAGGGGGTGGACTCACCCCTCCACTTT,CASSVGGQGVDSPLHF
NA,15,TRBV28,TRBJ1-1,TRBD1,TGTGCCAGCAGTTTAGGGGGACAGGGGAGCACTGAAGCTTTCTTT,CASSLGGQGSTEAFF
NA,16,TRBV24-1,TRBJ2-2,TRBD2,TGTGCCACCAGTGATGGGGTAGCGGGACTCACCGGGGAGCTGTTTTTT,CATSDGVAGLTGELFF
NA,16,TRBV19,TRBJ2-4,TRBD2,TGTGCCAGTTCTCAGGGTAGCGGGAGGGAACAAAACATTCAGTACTTC,CASSQGSGREQNIQYF
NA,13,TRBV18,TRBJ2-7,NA,TGTGCCAGCTCACCCCCGAGCTCCTACGAGCAGTACTTC,CASSPPSSYEQYF
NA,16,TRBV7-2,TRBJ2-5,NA,TGTGCCAGCAGCCTCAGTACAGGGATGGGGGAAGAGACCCAGTACTTC,CASSLSTGMGEETQYF
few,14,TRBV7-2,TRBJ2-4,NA,TGTGCCAGCAGCTTAGGGGCAGGGGCAAACATTCAGTACTTC,CASSLGAGANIQYF
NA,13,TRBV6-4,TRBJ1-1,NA,TGTGCCAGCAGTGCGGGTCGGGGTACTGAAGCTTTCTTT,CASSAGRGTEAFF
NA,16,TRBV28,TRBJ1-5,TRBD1,TGTGCCAGCGACATGTGGTCAGGGGGCCTCAATCAGCCCCAGCATTTT,CASDMWSGGLNQPQHF
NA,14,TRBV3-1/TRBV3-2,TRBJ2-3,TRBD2,TGTGCCAGCAGCCAACAGCGGGGCTGGGATACGCAGTATTTT,CASSQQRGWDTQYF
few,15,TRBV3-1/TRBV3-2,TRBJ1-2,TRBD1,TGTGCCAGCAGCCTCCTGGACAGGGGGAACTATGGCTACACCTTC,CASSLLDRGNYGYTF
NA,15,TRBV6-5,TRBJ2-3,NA,TGTGCCAGCAGTTACATCACCGCAGGGCGGGATACGCAGTATTTT,CASSYITAGRDTQYF
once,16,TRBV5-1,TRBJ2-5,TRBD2,TGCGCCAGCAGCTTGTTCCTAGCGGGGGGCCAAGAGACCCAGTACTTC,CASSLFLAGGQETQYF
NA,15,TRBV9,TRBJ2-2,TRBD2,TGTGCCAGCAGCGTAGATCGAGCGGGGTTCGGGGAGCTGTTTTTT,CASSVDRAGFGELFF
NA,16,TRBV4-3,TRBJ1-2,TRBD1,TGCGCCAGCAGCCATGGACAGGGGGCAGGAGTCGTAGGCTACACCTTC,CASSHGQGAGVVGYTF
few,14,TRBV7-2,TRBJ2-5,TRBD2,TGTGCCAGCAGCTTAGGCGGGGGTCAAGAGACCCAGTACTTC,CASSLGGGQETQYF
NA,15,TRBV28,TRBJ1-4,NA,TGTGCCAGCACCTTGCAGACAGGCCTCCATGAAAAACTGTTTTTT,CASTLQTGLHEKLFF
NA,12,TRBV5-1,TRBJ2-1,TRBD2,TGCGCCAGCAGCGCCACTAGCGGGGGGAAGTTCTTC,CASSATSGGKFF
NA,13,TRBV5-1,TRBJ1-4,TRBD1,TGCGCCAGCAGCTCGGGGACAGGTGAAAAACTGTTTTTT,CASSSGTGEKLFF
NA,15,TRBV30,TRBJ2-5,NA,TGTGCCTGGAGTGCCCATCGGGCTTCGGGGGAGACCCAGTACTTC,CAWSAHRASGETQYF